The 23 T cell receptor beta chains listed next were all sequenced from one sample in a study of cytomegalovirus exposure and HLA in healthy donors. Use of 60 Vbeta and 13 Jbeta primers characterized the PCR. Produced via immunoSEQ multiplex PCR; TCRdb's table is partial and in-frame only. The sample yields around 190,000 clones, 81% seen once. The source material was PBMCs. These TCRs come from a man aged 18 to 30 in good health and CMV-seronegative.

This rearrangement joins TRBV2 to TRBJ2-7; 12 bases fit TRBD2. The CDR3 sequence is 18 residues long. Germline assignment: CDR1 SNHLY and CDR2 FYNNEI. V was pared by 5 bases and J by 2 bases, with 13 bases of the junction left unmatched. CDR3 residues: CASSSGTVGLAGPYEQYF. The CDR3 DNA reads TGTGCCAGCAGTTCCGGGACGGTCGGACTAGCGGGACCCTACGAGCAGTACTTC.

A single count supports this clone. The junction departs from germline at one end; a sequencing error may be responsible. V usage is TRBV4-3 and J usage is TRBJ1-2; TRBD1 aligns across 10 bases. Germline CDR1 LGHNA, CDR2 YSLEER. There are 17 residues in the CDR3. DNA for the CDR3: TGCGCCGGCAGCCCGGGACAGGGGCTTAATTGGCACTATGGCTACACCTTC. Amino acids: CAGSPGQGLNWHYGYTF.

Of note for this clone: A read error may account for a junction end that differs from germline. The chain carries TRBV7-7 and TRBJ2-1; 7 bases map to TRBD1. CDR3 length equals 14 residues. Germline lookup yields CDR1 SSHAT and CDR2 FNYEAQ (reference sequence). CDR3 region: CASSSGQAYNEQFF. The DNA for the CDR3 is TGTGCTAGCAGCTCCGGACAGGCGTACAATGAGCAGTTCTTC.

The CDR3 DNA is TGTGCCAGCAGCTTAAGTAACGGGATGAACACTGAAGCTTTCTTT. This codes for CASSLSNGMNTEAFF. This chain links TRBV7-2 with TRBJ1-1, with D uncertain. The CDR3 length is 15 residues. Trimming took 2 bases from V and 0 from J, leaving 10 bases between them. Germline CDR1 and CDR2: SGHTA and FQGNSA.

The rearrangement links TRBV11-2 to TRBJ2-1; weak D call: TRBD1 (5 bases). The CDR3 sequence is 15 residues long. From germline, CDR1 is SGHAT and CDR2 FQNNGV. The V gene lost 6 bases and the J gene lost 5 bases, with 17 bases spanning the gap. The DNA of the CDR3 is TGTGCCAGCAGTCGTCTTAAGGGGCGCGACAATGAGCAGTTCTTC. Translated, it gives CASSRLKGRDNEQFF.

The chain joins TRBV7-6 to TRBJ2-5; 8 nucleotides match TRBD1. TRBJ2-7 explains the end of the DNA better; the J call may be wrong. This CDR3 is built from 15 residues. Germline V gene sequence: CDR1 SGHVS, CDR2 FNYEAQ. CDR3 nucleotide sequence: TGTGCCAGCAGCTCGGACAGGGCTCGGTACTACGAGCAGTACTTC. It codes for CASSSDRARYYEQYF.

CDR3 in amino acids: CASSPRRTGTEYNEQFF. Written as DNA, the CDR3 is TGTGCCAGCAGTCCGCGTCGAACCGGGACAGAATACAATGAGCAGTTCTTC. The chain combines TRBV27 with TRBJ2-1; 7 nucleotides match TRBD1. Germline assignment: CDR1 MNHEY and CDR2 SMNVEV (reference sequence). Unmatched junction bases numbered 14, after V lost 5 bases and J lost 4 bases. The CDR3 runs to 17 residues.

The V and J genes are TRBV7-8 and TRBJ1-1, with 9 bases that match TRBD1. Germline V gene lookup returns CDR1 SGHVS and CDR2 FQNEAQ. Losses at the gene ends were 4 bases for V and 1 base for J; bases not matched to a gene: 4. There are 15 residues in the CDR3. The CDR3 region has the DNA TGTGCCAGCAGCTCATTGGACAGGGGGAACACTGAAGCTTTCTTT. Amino acid sequence: CASSSLDRGNTEAFF.

The chain couples TRBV29-1 to TRBJ2-1, with TRBD2 matching 11 bases. The CDR3 contains 14 residues. Germline trimming cut 0 bases from V and 12 bases from J; bases unmatched to any gene: 7. Per the germline V gene, CDR1 is SQVTM and CDR2 is ANQGSEA. CDR3 amino acids: CSVEESGLAGGQFF. For the CDR3, the DNA is TGCAGCGTTGAAGAAAGCGGTCTAGCGGGAGGGCAGTTCTTC.

The V gene is TRBV5-4, the J gene TRBJ1-6; a possible D gene is TRBD1 (5 bases). The germline gives CDR1 SGHNT, CDR2 YYREEE (reference sequence). V lost 3 bases to trimming and J lost 0 bases, with 13 bases between them. This CDR3 is built from 17 residues. CDR3 coding DNA: TGTGCCAGCAGCTCACCGACAGTTAGCTCCTATAATTCACCCCTCCACTTT. It yields the protein CASSSPTVSSYNSPLHF. The variable domain in full, with the rest retrieved from reference TRBV5-4 and TRBJ1-6, is ETGVTQSPTHLIKTRGQQVTLRCSSQSGHNTVSWYQQALGQGPQFIFQYYREEENGRGNFPPRFSGLQFPNYSSELNVNALELDDSALYLCASSSPTVSSYNSPLHFGNGTRLTVT.

V gene TRBV28 combines with J gene TRBJ1-2; 9 nucleotides agree with TRBD1. CDR3 size: 14 residues. V lost 2 bases and J lost 7; bases outside the gene matches: 5. CDR1 and CDR2 from the germline V gene are MDHEN and SYDVKM. In DNA, the CDR3 is TGTGCCAGCAGTTTAACACAGGGGGCTTTTGGCTACACCTTC. Encoded protein: CASSLTQGAFGYTF.

The rearrangement joins TRBV4-1 to TRBJ2-3; 10 bases fit TRBD2. The junction had 3 bases not matched to a gene; V was cut back by 2 bases and J by 1 base. Germline CDR1 and CDR2: MGHRA and YSYEKL. The length of the CDR3 is 16 residues. The CDR3 DNA is TGCGCCAGCAGCCAAAACCTAGCGGGGGGCACAGATACGCAGTATTTT. Its translation is CASSQNLAGGTDTQYF.

The chain links TRBV6-5 to TRBJ1-2; TRBD1 matches 9 bases. The V segment lost 4 bases and the J segment 2 bases; nucleotides outside the gene matches: 2. CDR3 length: 14 amino acids. Germline values: CDR1 MNHEY, CDR2 SVGAGI. The CDR3 is CASSWTGANYGYTF. CDR3 in DNA: TGTGCCAGCAGTTGGACAGGGGCGAACTATGGCTACACCTTC.

The V gene is TRBV5-1, the J gene TRBJ2-2; TRBD2 matches 8 bases. J gave up 2 bases and V 1 base, and 1 base lay outside the gene matches. Germline-derived CDR1 and CDR2 are SGHRS and YFSETQ. CDR3 length: 15 amino acids. The CDR3 nucleotides read TGCGCCAGCAGCTTGAGCGGGAGTAACACCGGGGAGCTGTTTTTT. It specifies CASSLSGSNTGELFF. Full variable domain (remainder filled in from reference TRBV5-1 and TRBJ2-2): KAGVTQTPRYLIKTRGQQVTLSCSPISGHRSVSWYQQTPGQGLQFLFEYFSETQRNKGNFPGRFSGRQFSNSRSEMNVSTLELGDSALYLCASSLSGSNTGELFFGEGSRLTVL.

This clone has a single count. The CDR3, as DNA: TGTGCCAGCGGCACAGGTCTGGTGCAGTACTTC. It is translated as CASGTGLVQYF. V and J are TRBV28 and TRBJ2-7; D perhaps matches TRBD1 (5 bases). The CDR3 extends over 11 amino acids. The germline V and J ends were trimmed by 8 bases and 9 bases, with 14 bases remaining between them. Germline V gives CDR1 MDHEN, CDR2 SYDVKM.

V and J are TRBV18 and TRBJ2-3; the match to TRBD2 covers 9 bases. Germline loops: CDR1 KGHSH, CDR2 LQKENI. With V trimmed by 6 bases and J by 1 base, 8 bases remained unmatched. The CDR3 sequence is 16 residues long. The DNA for the CDR3 is TGTGCCAGCTCCCCTGGAGCGGGGGGCCGCACAGATACGCAGTATTTT. This sequence encodes CASSPGAGGRTDTQYF. Full variable domain (missing parts from reference TRBV18 and TRBJ2-3): NAGVMQNPRHLVRRRGQEARLRCSPMKGHSHVYWYRQLPEEGLKFMVYLQKENIIDESGMPKERFSAEFPKEGPSILRIQQVVRGDSAAYFCASSPGAGGRTDTQYFGPGTRLTVL.

The chain joins TRBV28 to TRBJ2-3; a weak D match, TRBD2 (5 bases). The germline gives CDR1 MDHEN, CDR2 SYDVKM. The CDR3 runs to 15 residues. Trimming pared 5 bases from V and 2 bases from J, leaving 14 bases between. Here the CDR3 reads CASSPGLQITDTQYF. Written as DNA, the CDR3 is TGTGCCAGCAGTCCCGGACTGCAAATCACAGATACGCAGTATTTT.

V gene TRBV29-1 combines with J gene TRBJ2-7, with no clear D. V dropped 7 bases and J dropped 3 bases, with 16 bases sitting between them. Germline assignment: CDR1 SQVTM and CDR2 ANQGSEA. CDR3 size: 13 residues. The CDR3 loop reads CSATQGDSYEQYF. The CDR3 DNA is TGCAGCGCCACCCAAGGAGATAGCTACGAGCAGTACTTC.

Points on this clone: The germline gene is not matched at one end of the junction; a read error may be the cause. The chain couples TRBV7-9 to TRBJ2-6; a possible D gene is TRBD1 (6 bases). This CDR3 is 17 amino acids long. Per germline, CDR1 SEHNR and CDR2 FQNEAQ (reference sequence). The CDR3 spells CSSSWGTRGAGANVLTF. CDR3 DNA: TGTTCCAGCAGCTGGGGGACACGGGGTGCTGGGGCCAACGTCCTGACTTTC.

V usage is TRBV6-1 and J usage is TRBJ2-4; perhaps TRBD1 as D (5 bases). The CDR3 is 17 residues long. Germline V gene sequence: CDR1 MNHNS, CDR2 SASEGT. V gave up 2 bases and J gave up 7 bases, with 21 bases separating them. The CDR3 region has the DNA TGTGCCAGCAGTGAACACCTCCAGGGAAAATCTATGAACATTCAGTACTTC. It yields the protein CASSEHLQGKSMNIQYF.

This rearrangement joins TRBV4-3 to TRBJ2-1; D possibly corresponds to TRBD2 (6 bases). CDR3 length: 17 amino acids. Trimming pared 0 bases from V and 8 bases from J, leaving 20 bases between. From germline, CDR1 is LGHNA and CDR2 YSLEER. In DNA, the CDR3 is TGCGCCAGCAGCCAAGACCATACTAGCTGGGGAGGCGATGAGCAGTTCTTC. Encoded protein: CASSQDHTSWGGDEQFF.

DNA of the CDR3: TGTGCCAGCAGCTACCAGACTAGCGGGTCACAGGGCTACGAGCAGTACTTC. This codes for CASSYQTSGSQGYEQYF. V and J are TRBV7-2 and TRBJ2-7, with 10 bases that match TRBD2. The J segment lost 3 bases and the V segment lost 4 bases, leaving 12 bases of the junction unmatched. This CDR3 has 17 amino acids. The germline V gene encodes CDR1 SGHTA and CDR2 FQGNSA.

The rearrangement links TRBV12-5 to TRBJ2-1, with TRBD2 identical over 8 bases. Germline V CDR1 and CDR2: LGHNT, FRNRAP. Trimming took 2 bases from V and 7 from J; bases not matched to a gene: 10. The CDR3 totals 16 residues. CDR3 sequence: CASGLWRGDLPNEQFF. For the CDR3, the DNA is TGTGCTAGTGGTTTGTGGCGGGGGGACCTCCCGAATGAGCAGTTCTTC.